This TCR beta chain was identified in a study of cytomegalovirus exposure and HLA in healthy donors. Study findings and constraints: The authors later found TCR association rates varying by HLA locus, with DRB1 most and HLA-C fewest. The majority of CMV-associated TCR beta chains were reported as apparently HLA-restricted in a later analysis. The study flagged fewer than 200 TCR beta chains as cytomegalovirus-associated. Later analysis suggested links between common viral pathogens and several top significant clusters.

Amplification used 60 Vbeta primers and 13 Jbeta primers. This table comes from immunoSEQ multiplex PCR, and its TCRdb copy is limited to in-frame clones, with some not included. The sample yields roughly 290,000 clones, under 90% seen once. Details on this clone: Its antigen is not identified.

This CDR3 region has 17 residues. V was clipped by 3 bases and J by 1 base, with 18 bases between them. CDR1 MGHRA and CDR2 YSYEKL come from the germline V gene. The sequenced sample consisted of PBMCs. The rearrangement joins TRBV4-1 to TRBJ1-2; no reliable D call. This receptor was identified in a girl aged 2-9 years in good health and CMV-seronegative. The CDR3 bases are TGCGCCAGCAGCCACAAGAGCGGGGAGTCCCTTAACTATGGCTACACCTTC. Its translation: CASSHKSGESLNYGYTF.